The 23 T cell receptor beta chains given below trace back to one sample, sequenced in a study of T cells after somatic rescue of genetic block. Libraries were prepared by immunoSEQ multiplex PCR; TCRdb keeps only in-frame clonotypes and omits some of them. Among approximately 58,000 clones listed, around 96% were seen once. Material for sequencing was peripheral blood mononuclear cells (PBMCs). The receptors come from a child under two years old.

The chain employs TRBV18 and TRBJ2-2; D is possibly TRBD1 (6 bases). The CDR3 runs to 15 residues. V was pared by 3 bases and J by 1 base, with 9 bases between. CDR1 and CDR2 (germline): KGHSH, LQKENI. The CDR3: CASSPPGQNTGELFF. The CDR3 coding sequence is TGTGCCAGCTCACCTCCGGGACAGAACACCGGGGAGCTGTTTTTT.

The CDR3, as DNA: TGCGCCAGCAGTACCCGACTAGCGGAGGAGGCAGATACGCAGTATTTT. Amino acids: CASSTRLAEEADTQYF. The chain recombines TRBV23-1 with TRBJ2-3; TRBD2 aligns across 9 bases. TRBV23-1 is reported as an ORF; its role is uncertain. This CDR3 contains 16 residues. Trimming removed 5 bases from V and 4 bases from J; junction bases left unmatched: 10.

The V and J genes are TRBV7-2 and TRBJ1-2, with D tentatively TRBD1 (6 bases). The germline V gene encodes CDR1 SGHTA and CDR2 FQGNSA. This CDR3 is 15 amino acids long. Trimming took off 1 base at V and 0 bases at J, with 9 bases between the two ends. CDR3 amino acids: CASSLVEGANYGYTF. CDR3 in DNA: TGTGCCAGCAGCTTAGTCGAGGGGGCTAACTATGGCTACACCTTC. The full variable domain, with the rest looked up from reference TRBV7-2 and TRBJ1-2, is GAGVSQSPSNKVTEKGKDVELRCDPISGHTALYWYRQSLGQGLEFLIYFQGNSAPDKSGLPSDRFSAERTGGSVSTLTIQRTQQEDSAVYLCASSLVEGANYGYTFGSGTRLTVV.

As DNA, the CDR3 is TGTGCCAGCAGCTTTAGTACAGGGGGAAAACTGTTTTTT. Translation: CASSFSTGGKLFF. This chain connects TRBV7-9 to TRBJ1-4; 8 bases are shared with TRBD1. Germline trimming cut 3 bases from V and 10 bases from J; bases unmatched to any gene: 4. The germline V gene has CDR1 SEHNR and CDR2 FQNEAQ (reference sequence). The CDR3 length is 13 residues.

The CDR3 region has the DNA TGTGCCAGCAGTTTTAGGGCCAGATACTATGGCTACACCTTC. Translating it yields CASSFRARYYGYTF. V gene TRBV28 combines with J gene TRBJ1-2, with D unclear. V was trimmed by 3 bases and J by 3 bases, leaving 11 bases between them. This CDR3 contains 14 residues. The germline gives CDR1 MDHEN, CDR2 SYDVKM.

The chain uses TRBV28 and TRBJ2-3; D is undetermined. The germline V and J ends were trimmed by 6 bases and 2 bases, with 9 bases remaining between them. The V gene's germline CDR1 is MDHEN and CDR2 SYDVKM. The CDR3 contains 13 residues. In DNA form, the CDR3 reads TGTGCCAGCAGCCTGAGCGACACAGATACGCAGTATTTT. Amino acid sequence: CASSLSDTDTQYF.

V gene TRBV28 combines with J gene TRBJ2-4; TRBD1 matches at 10 bases. The CDR3 runs 20 residues. J lost 1 base, V lost 3 bases, and 15 bases had no gene match. The V gene's germline CDR1 is MDHEN and CDR2 SYDVKM. The CDR3, as DNA: TGTGCCAGCAGTTTGTTTATGGGACAGGGGAAAATATCGGCCAAAAACATTCAGTACTTC. It encodes CASSLFMGQGKISAKNIQYF.

The chain links TRBV9 to TRBJ1-5; D is unresolved. The CDR3 has 14 residues. V was pared by 0 bases and J by 3 bases, with 7 bases between. The germline CDR1 and CDR2 sequences are SGDLS and YYNGEE. This CDR3 reads CASSVGLPNQPQHF. The CDR3, as DNA: TGTGCCAGCAGCGTAGGACTCCCCAATCAGCCCCAGCATTTT.

The V and J genes are TRBV10-3 and TRBJ2-5; the match to TRBD1 covers 12 bases. The CDR3 has 14 amino acids. Germline V CDR1 and CDR2: ENHRY, SYGVKD. Trimming cost V 5 bases and J 5 bases; bases outside gene matches: 3. CDR3 in amino acids: CAISRDRGPETQYF. The CDR3 DNA is TGTGCCATCAGTCGGGACAGGGGGCCGGAGACCCAGTACTTC.

The V gene is TRBV6-4, the J gene TRBJ2-3; 11 bases map to TRBD2. Germline CDR1 is MRHNA and CDR2 is SNTAGT. This CDR3 spans 15 amino acids. V dropped 3 bases and J dropped 4; count of bases not matched to a gene: 3. CDR3 loop: CASSDLAGGADTQYF. The CDR3 DNA reads as TGTGCCAGCAGTGATCTAGCGGGAGGCGCAGATACGCAGTATTTT.

The V gene is TRBV10-3, the J gene TRBJ1-5; tentative D call: TRBD1 (5 bases). This CDR3 has 14 residues. V was clipped by 0 bases and J by 9 bases, with 12 bases between them. The germline CDR1 and CDR2 sequences are ENHRY and SYGVKD. The CDR3 coding sequence is TGTGCCATCAGTGAGTCGCAGGGACTGATGCCCCAGCATTTT. This encodes CAISESQGLMPQHF.

The genes are TRBV19 and TRBJ1-2; TRBD1 might be the D (5 bases). Per germline, CDR1 LNHDA and CDR2 SQIVND (reference sequence). The V end was cut by 2 bases, the J end by 7 bases, with 14 bases between. The length of the CDR3 is 14 residues. The CDR3 DNA sequence: TGTGCCAGTAGTATATTTTGGGGCGAAGTTGGCTACACCTTC. It encodes CASSIFWGEVGYTF.

This sequence joins TRBV11-2 and TRBJ2-2; 11 positions agree with TRBD2. V trimming: 6 bases; J trimming: 6 bases; junction bases outside the gene matches: 9. The germline gives CDR1 SGHAT, CDR2 FQNNGV. This CDR3 has 16 residues. DNA for the CDR3: TGTGCCAGCAGACGACTTAGCGGGAGGGCCCCCGGGGAGCTGTTTTTT. Translated, it gives CASRRLSGRAPGELFF.

DNA for the CDR3: TGTGCCAGTAGGCGGACAGGGGGCGGAGGGTCTATGGGCTACACCTTC. It specifies CASRRTGGGGSMGYTF. This chain connects TRBV19 to TRBJ1-2; 11 nucleotides agree with TRBD1. This CDR3 is built from 16 residues. Germline values: CDR1 LNHDA, CDR2 SQIVND (reference sequence). The ends lost 6 bases at V and 8 bases at J; junction bases unmatched: 14.

This chain connects TRBV28 to TRBJ1-5; 8 positions match TRBD1. The CDR3 sequence is 16 residues long. Germline V gene sequence: CDR1 MDHEN, CDR2 SYDVKM. Trimming took 5 bases from V and 3 from J; bases not matched to a gene: 9. The chain's CDR3 is CASSLLDRVVNQPQHF. The CDR3 nucleotides are TGTGCCAGCAGTCTCCTGGACAGGGTGGTCAATCAGCCCCAGCATTTT.

The V gene is TRBV10-1, the J gene TRBJ2-7; 10 positions agree with TRBD2. The CDR3 has 15 amino acids. Germline CDR1 is WNHNN and CDR2 is SYGVQD (reference sequence). V lost 5 bases, J lost 5 bases, and 9 bases stayed unmatched. CDR3 sequence: CASSIGTSENDEQYF. The DNA of the CDR3 is TGCGCCAGCAGTATAGGGACTAGCGAAAATGACGAGCAGTACTTC.

The genes are TRBV28 and TRBJ1-3; 8 positions match TRBD1. V lost 3 bases and J lost 7; bases outside the gene matches: 11. Germline CDR1 and CDR2: MDHEN and SYDVKM. The CDR3 consists of 16 residues. The CDR3 bases are TGTGCCAGCAGTTTCCATGGGGGACAGGAAGGCAACACCATATATTTT. This translates into CASSFHGGQEGNTIYF.

The V and J genes are TRBV28 and TRBJ1-2, with D possibly TRBD1 on 5 matching bases. V gave up 3 bases and J gave up 2 bases, with 7 bases separating them. Germline CDR1 MDHEN, CDR2 SYDVKM. This CDR3 region has 13 residues. CDR3 in amino acids: CASSFGQNYGYTF. Written as DNA, the CDR3 is TGTGCCAGCAGTTTTGGACAAAACTATGGCTACACCTTC.

J is TRBJ2-5 and V is TRBV28, with TRBD2 as a possible D gene (6 bases). CDR3 length: 13 residues. V gave up 7 bases and J gave up 4 bases, with 13 bases separating them. Germline V gene data show CDR1 as MDHEN and CDR2 as SYDVKM. The DNA for the CDR3 is TGTGCCAGCAACAACAAGGGAGGAGAGACCCAGTACTTC. It is translated as CASNNKGGETQYF.

The chain carries TRBV5-6 and TRBJ2-1, with D uncertain. Per the germline V gene, CDR1 is SGHDT and CDR2 is YYEEEE. V was trimmed by 0 bases and J by 6 bases, leaving 10 bases between them. This CDR3 has 14 amino acids. This CDR3 reads CASSLEDGVNEQFF. As DNA, the CDR3 is TGTGCCAGCAGCTTGGAAGACGGAGTCAATGAGCAGTTCTTC. Looking up the rest from reference TRBV5-6 and TRBJ2-1 gives the full variable domain: DAGVTQSPTHLIKTRGQQVTLRCSPKSGHDTVSWYQQALGQGPQFIFQYYEEEERQRGNFPDRFSGHQFPNYSSELNVNALLLGDSALYLCASSLEDGVNEQFFGPGTRLTVL.

This clone appeared a single time. This chain joins TRBV19 and TRBJ1-3, with D possibly being TRBD1 (5 bases). In germline, CDR1 is LNHDA, CDR2 SQIVND (reference sequence). The CDR3 length is 15 residues. V lost 7 bases, J lost 0 bases, and 13 bases lay in between. This CDR3 is CASNRDGDSGNTIYF. For the CDR3, the DNA is TGTGCCAGTAACCGGGACGGGGACTCTGGAAACACCATATATTTT.

J is TRBJ2-3 and V is TRBV30, with a possible D match to TRBD2 (5 bases). The CDR3 consists of 12 residues. Looked up from germline, CDR1 is GTSNPN and CDR2 is SVGIG (reference sequence). Trimming shortened V by 3 bases and J by 4 bases, and 8 bases separated the two germline ends. In DNA form, the CDR3 reads TGTGCCTGGAGCCAAGCGGCAGATACGCAGTATTTT. Its translation: CAWSQAADTQYF.

CDR3 protein: CASSFRDSHGYTF. In DNA, the CDR3 is TGTGCCAGCAGTTTCCGGGACTCTCATGGCTACACCTTC. V usage is TRBV6-6 and J usage is TRBJ1-2; perhaps TRBD1 as D (5 bases). Germline CDR1 MNHNY, CDR2 SVGAGI (reference sequence). This CDR3 is built from 13 residues. V was cut by 4 bases and J by 6 bases, with 12 bases left in between.